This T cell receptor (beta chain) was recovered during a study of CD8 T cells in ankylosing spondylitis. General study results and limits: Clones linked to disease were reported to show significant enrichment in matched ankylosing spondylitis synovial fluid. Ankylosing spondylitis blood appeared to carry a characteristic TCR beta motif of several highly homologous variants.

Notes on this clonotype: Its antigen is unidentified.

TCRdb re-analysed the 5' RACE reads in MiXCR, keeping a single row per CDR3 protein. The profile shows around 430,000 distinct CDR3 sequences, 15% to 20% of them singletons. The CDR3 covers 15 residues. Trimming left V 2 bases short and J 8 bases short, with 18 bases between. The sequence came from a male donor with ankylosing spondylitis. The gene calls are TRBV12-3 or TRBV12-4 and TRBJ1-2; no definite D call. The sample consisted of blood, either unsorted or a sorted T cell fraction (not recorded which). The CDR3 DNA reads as TGTGCCAGCAGTTTAAGGGTAGGGTCGGTTGGAGGCTACACCTTC. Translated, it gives CASSLRVGSVGGYTF.